These T cell receptor beta chains were read from a single sample in a study of blood T cell repertoires in COVID-19. The repertoire was sequenced with immunoSEQ multiplex PCR; TCRdb's copy has only in-frame clones and lacks some. Among 30,000 to 35,000 clones, roughly four fifths were seen once, and the ten largest hold 41%. The source material was peripheral blood. The receptor source for this set is an elderly man with active or convalescent COVID-19. CDR3s include the opening cysteine and the closing phenylalanine or tryptophan. Each record gives: J gene, clone size, D gene, V gene, CDR3 protein, CDR3 DNA. D genes are given only for firm matches. Clone size is shown for a subset of rows, as once, few, many or a class of expanded clone.

J gene: TRBJ1-1
clone size: NA
D gene: NA
V gene: TRBV5-1
CDR3 protein: CASSLSRGRGTEAFF
CDR3 DNA: TGCGCCAGCAGCTTGTCCCGGGGGCGGGGGACTGAAGCTTTCTTT

J gene: TRBJ2-3
clone size: NA
D gene: TRBD2
V gene: TRBV24-1
CDR3 protein: CATSVTSGLAAQGVDTQYF
CDR3 DNA: TGTGCCACCAGTGTAACTTCGGGACTAGCGGCCCAGGGGGTCGATACGCAGTATTTT

J gene: TRBJ2-5
clone size: once
D gene: NA
V gene: TRBV13
CDR3 protein: CASSPSGRGYQETQYF
CDR3 DNA: TGTGCCAGCAGCCCGTCAGGGCGGGGCTATCAAGAGACCCAGTACTTC

J gene: TRBJ1-1
clone size: NA
D gene: TRBD1
V gene: TRBV7-6
CDR3 protein: CASSLVQGANTEAFF
CDR3 DNA: TGTGCCAGCAGCTTAGTCCAGGGGGCTAACACTGAAGCTTTCTTT

J gene: TRBJ1-5
clone size: NA
D gene: NA
V gene: TRBV7-2
CDR3 protein: CASSPIVRGAEGQPQHF
CDR3 DNA: TGTGCCAGCAGCCCCATAGTTAGAGGGGCGGAGGGTCAGCCCCAGCATTTT

J gene: TRBJ2-1
clone size: NA
D gene: TRBD1
V gene: TRBV9
CDR3 protein: CASSVTTGAVGQFF
CDR3 DNA: TGTGCCAGCAGCGTGACGACAGGGGCCGTGGGGCAGTTCTTC

J gene: TRBJ1-1
clone size: NA
D gene: TRBD1
V gene: TRBV28
CDR3 protein: CASSADREAFF
CDR3 DNA: TGTGCCAGCAGTGCGGACAGGGAAGCTTTCTTT

J gene: TRBJ1-2
clone size: NA
D gene: NA
V gene: TRBV4-3
CDR3 protein: CASSQEWGAYGYTF
CDR3 DNA: TGCGCCAGCAGCCAAGAGTGGGGCGCCTATGGCTACACCTTC

J gene: TRBJ2-3
clone size: NA
D gene: NA
V gene: TRBV19
CDR3 protein: CATSRAETADTQYF
CDR3 DNA: TGTGCCACCAGCAGGGCCGAGACAGCAGATACGCAGTATTTT

J gene: TRBJ2-7
clone size: NA
D gene: NA
V gene: TRBV25-1
CDR3 protein: CASSPLTDYEQYF
CDR3 DNA: TGTGCCAGCAGTCCTCTGACAGACTACGAGCAGTACTTC

J gene: TRBJ2-1
clone size: NA
D gene: TRBD1
V gene: TRBV11-2
CDR3 protein: CASSPRDRLGNEQFF
CDR3 DNA: TGTGCCAGCAGCCCCAGGGACAGGCTGGGAAATGAGCAGTTCTTC

J gene: TRBJ2-7
clone size: NA
D gene: TRBD2
V gene: TRBV27
CDR3 protein: CASSLSGSGYEQYF
CDR3 DNA: TGTGCCAGCAGTTTAAGCGGGAGTGGATACGAGCAGTACTTC

J gene: TRBJ2-7
clone size: NA
D gene: NA
V gene: TRBV7-9
CDR3 protein: CASSPPQRVYEQYF
CDR3 DNA: TGTGCCAGCAGCCCACCCCAGCGGGTCTACGAGCAGTACTTC

J gene: TRBJ2-7
clone size: NA
D gene: TRBD2
V gene: TRBV5-4
CDR3 protein: CASSLGTGGLGEQYF
CDR3 DNA: TGTGCCAGCAGCTTGGGAACGGGAGGTCTGGGCGAGCAGTACTTC

J gene: TRBJ1-1
clone size: NA
D gene: NA
V gene: TRBV7-2
CDR3 protein: CASSLFQGLMNTEAFF
CDR3 DNA: TGTGCCAGCAGCTTATTCCAGGGCCTCATGAACACTGAAGCTTTCTTT

J gene: TRBJ2-1
clone size: NA
D gene: TRBD2
V gene: TRBV18
CDR3 protein: CASSPYDSGDQFF
CDR3 DNA: TGTGCCAGCTCACCTTATGATAGCGGGGACCAGTTCTTC

J gene: TRBJ1-5
clone size: few
D gene: NA
V gene: TRBV5-5
CDR3 protein: CASSLDIYQPQHF
CDR3 DNA: TGTGCCAGCAGCTTGGACATTTATCAGCCCCAGCATTTT

J gene: TRBJ2-1
clone size: once
D gene: NA
V gene: TRBV18
CDR3 protein: CASSPPPGSYNEQFF
CDR3 DNA: TGTGCCAGCTCACCACCCCCGGGATCCTACAATGAGCAGTTCTTC

J gene: TRBJ1-3
clone size: NA
D gene: TRBD1
V gene: TRBV6-1
CDR3 protein: CASSELQGLGNTIYF
CDR3 DNA: TGTGCCAGCAGTGAACTACAGGGGTTAGGAAACACCATATATTTT

J gene: TRBJ2-1
clone size: NA
D gene: TRBD2
V gene: TRBV6-2/TRBV6-3
CDR3 protein: CASSYLAGERNEQFF
CDR3 DNA: TGTGCCAGCAGTTACCTAGCGGGAGAGCGCAATGAGCAGTTCTTC

J gene: TRBJ2-3
clone size: NA
D gene: NA
V gene: TRBV5-6
CDR3 protein: CASSSKSSTDTQYF
CDR3 DNA: TGTGCCAGCAGCTCAAAATCCAGCACAGATACGCAGTATTTT

J gene: TRBJ2-3
clone size: NA
D gene: TRBD1
V gene: TRBV6-1
CDR3 protein: CASSERGQDTDTQYF
CDR3 DNA: TGTGCCAGCAGTGAAAGGGGGCAGGACACAGATACGCAGTATTTT

J gene: TRBJ2-2
clone size: NA
D gene: TRBD2
V gene: TRBV19
CDR3 protein: CASSIEAGYTGELFF
CDR3 DNA: TGTGCCAGTAGTATAGAAGCGGGATATACCGGGGAGCTGTTTTTT

J gene: TRBJ1-5
clone size: NA
D gene: NA
V gene: TRBV5-6
CDR3 protein: CASSSQGSIRQPQHF
CDR3 DNA: TGTGCCAGCAGCAGTCAGGGAAGTATCAGGCAGCCCCAGCATTTT

J gene: TRBJ2-2
clone size: NA
D gene: NA
V gene: TRBV28
CDR3 protein: CASRPPQMGRDGELFF
CDR3 DNA: TGTGCCAGCAGGCCTCCCCAGATGGGGCGGGACGGGGAGCTGTTTTTT

J gene: TRBJ2-7
clone size: NA
D gene: TRBD1
V gene: TRBV12-3/TRBV12-4
CDR3 protein: CASMGQGYEQYF
CDR3 DNA: TGTGCCAGTATGGGACAGGGGTACGAGCAGTACTTC

J gene: TRBJ2-3
clone size: NA
D gene: TRBD1
V gene: TRBV6-5
CDR3 protein: CASARTGITDTQYF
CDR3 DNA: TGTGCCAGCGCAAGGACAGGGATCACAGATACGCAGTATTTT

J gene: TRBJ2-7
clone size: NA
D gene: TRBD2
V gene: TRBV11-3
CDR3 protein: CASSRGLAGGEQYF
CDR3 DNA: TGTGCCAGCAGCAGGGGACTAGCGGGAGGCGAGCAGTACTTC

J gene: TRBJ2-7
clone size: once
D gene: TRBD2
V gene: TRBV18
CDR3 protein: CASSPGLAGGYEQYF
CDR3 DNA: TGTGCCAGCTCCCCGGGACTAGCGGGAGGTTACGAGCAGTACTTC

J gene: TRBJ1-2
clone size: NA
D gene: NA
V gene: TRBV6-5
CDR3 protein: CASSYSGGGYGYTF
CDR3 DNA: TGTGCCAGCAGTTACTCTGGGGGAGGCTATGGCTACACCTTC

J gene: TRBJ1-1
clone size: NA
D gene: NA
V gene: TRBV19
CDR3 protein: CASSKQGRLGLEAFF
CDR3 DNA: TGTGCCAGTAGTAAACAGGGAAGGCTGGGTCTGGAAGCTTTCTTT

J gene: TRBJ2-7
clone size: NA
D gene: NA
V gene: TRBV27
CDR3 protein: CASRIYRGGEQYF
CDR3 DNA: TGTGCCAGCAGAATATACAGGGGAGGCGAGCAGTACTTC

J gene: TRBJ1-3
clone size: few
D gene: NA
V gene: TRBV19
CDR3 protein: CASSLSTGDHPGNTIYF
CDR3 DNA: TGTGCCAGTAGTCTCTCGACGGGGGATCACCCTGGAAACACCATATATTTT

J gene: TRBJ1-3
clone size: NA
D gene: NA
V gene: TRBV2
CDR3 protein: CATDGGLGNTIYF
CDR3 DNA: TGTGCCACCGACGGGGGGCTTGGAAACACCATATATTTT

J gene: TRBJ1-5
clone size: NA
D gene: NA
V gene: TRBV7-8
CDR3 protein: CASSLLSAGHSNQPQHF
CDR3 DNA: TGTGCCAGCAGCCTATTATCGGCCGGACATAGCAATCAGCCCCAGCATTTT